Shown below are 5 T cell receptor beta chains from a single sample sequenced in a study of human CD8 memory T cell subsets (dated by TCRdb to about 2020). For sequencing, a NextSeq 550 was employed. A Human TCR Profiling Kit was used to prepare UMI-labeled 5' RACE TCRbeta libraries. The reads were reprocessed in TCRdb, with one entry per CDR3 protein sequence and no accompanying DNA. The table for this sample shows fewer than 20,000 distinct CDR3 sequences. The top ten clones comprise around 6.1% of the sample. Sequencing was done on a sample of CD8+ stem-like memory T cells (TSCM and TCM) sorted from PBMCs. The meaning of the sample's cell subset or site label: stem-like memory CD8 T cells (TSTEM), CCR7+ PD-1- TIGIT-. The receptors come from a human donor in good health.

This chain links TRBV4-1 with TRBJ2-4; the TCRdb call, TRBD1, lacks DNA for checking. The CDR3 totals 14 residues. Germline CDR1 reads MGHRA; CDR2 reads YSYEKL. The CDR3 sequence is CASSQGWGGNIQYF.

This chain links TRBV11-2 with TRBJ2-5. The CDR3 length is 13 residues. Germline CDR1 SGHAT, CDR2 FQNNGV. The CDR3 loop reads CASSLQWGETQYF.

The gene calls are TRBV29-1 and TRBJ1-2; the TCRdb D gene call, TRBD1, has no DNA to confirm it. Germline CDR1 reads SQVTM; CDR2 reads ANQGSEA. The CDR3 is made up of 15 amino acids. CDR3: CSVEGRGAQVKGYTF. The full variable domain, with the rest looked up from reference TRBV29-1 and TRBJ1-2, is SAVISQKPSRDICQRGTSLTIQCQVDSQVTMMFWYRQQPGQSLTLIATANQGSEATYESGFVIDKFPISRPNLTFSTLTVSNMSPEDSSIYLCSVEGRGAQVKGYTFGSGTRLTVV.

V usage is TRBV28 and J usage is TRBJ2-7. CDR1 MDHEN and CDR2 SYDVKM come from the germline V gene. The CDR3 covers 14 residues. CDR3 in amino acids: CASSSYRTSYEQYF.

The J gene is TRBJ2-7, the V gene TRBV19. This CDR3 region has 14 residues. Germline V CDR1 and CDR2: LNHDA, SQIVND (reference sequence). CDR3 protein: CASSLSGSAYEQYF.